The 11 T cell receptor beta chains in this list originate from one sample, sequenced in a study of shared clonotypes between healthy human individuals. Produced via immunoSEQ multiplex PCR; TCRdb's table is partial and in-frame only. The table has fewer than 850,000 clones, roughly 78% seen once. The sequenced sample was memory CD4+ T cells sorted from blood. Subset given: CD45RA-negative fraction. The receptors shown here come from a woman aged 25 to 45 in good health.

There are many counts of this clone. The rearrangement joins TRBV11-2 to TRBJ2-7, with a tentative D call TRBD1 (6 bases). The CDR3 length is 16 residues. Deletions cut 0 bases from V and 7 bases from J, with 19 bases between. CDR1 is SGHAT, CDR2 FQNNGV, per germline. The CDR3 sequence: CASSLDEEQGSLEQYF. The CDR3, as DNA: TGTGCCAGCAGCTTAGATGAGGAACAGGGAAGTTTGGAGCAGTACTTC.

CDR3: CASSPIWSGQVPNQPQHF. As DNA, the CDR3 is TGTGCCAGCAGCCCTATATGGAGTGGGCAGGTCCCCAATCAGCCCCAGCATTTT. The V and J genes are TRBV27 and TRBJ1-5; D unclear. Deletions cut 6 bases from V and 3 bases from J, with 24 bases between. The V gene's germline CDR1 is MNHEY and CDR2 SMNVEV (reference sequence). The CDR3 has 18 residues.

The rearrangement links TRBV5-4 to TRBJ2-5, with TRBD2 matching over 7 bases. The CDR3 sequence is 15 residues long. V gave up 4 bases and J gave up 3 bases; unmatched junction bases: 9. CDR1 is SGHNT and CDR2 is YYREEE in the germline V gene (reference sequence). This CDR3 is CASSRINRGEETQYF. The CDR3 region has the DNA TGTGCCAGCAGCCGAATAAACCGGGGGGAAGAGACCCAGTACTTC.

V gene TRBV14 combines with J gene TRBJ2-2, with 7 bases identical to TRBD1. In germline, CDR1 is SGHDN, CDR2 FVKESK. Germline trimming cut 4 bases from V and 1 base from J; bases unmatched to any gene: 3. The CDR3 contains 15 residues. For the CDR3, the DNA is TGTGCCAGCAGCCGAGGACAGGTGAACACCGGGGAGCTGTTTTTT. Its translation is CASSRGQVNTGELFF.

The CDR3 region is CASSPQRDAFYEQYF. CDR3 bases: TGTGCCAGCAGCCCTCAACGGGACGCTTTCTACGAGCAGTACTTC. V is TRBV11-2 and J is TRBJ2-7; the D call may be TRBD1 or TRBD2 (5 bases each). Trimming shortened V by 5 bases and J by 3 bases, and 17 bases separated the two germline ends. Germline-derived CDR1 and CDR2 are SGHAT and FQNNGV. The CDR3 length is 15 residues.

This clone showed up just once. The J gene is TRBJ1-4, the V gene TRBV2; TRBD1 matches at 8 bases. V trimming: 5 bases; J trimming: 7 bases; junction bases outside the gene matches: 6. Germline-derived CDR1 and CDR2 are SNHLY and FYNNEI. The CDR3 is 14 amino acids. CDR3 in DNA: TGTGCCAGCAGTCAAAGGGACAGGAGTGAAAAACTGTTTTTT. Amino acid sequence: CASSQRDRSEKLFF.

The J gene is TRBJ2-3, the V gene TRBV19; D ambiguous. Trimming left V 5 bases short and J 2 bases short, with 11 bases between. The CDR3 covers 14 residues. Germline CDR1 LNHDA, CDR2 SQIVND (reference sequence). CDR3 in amino acids: CASSLNSITDTQYF. CDR3 sequence (DNA): TGTGCCAGTAGTCTTAACAGTATCACAGATACGCAGTATTTT.

V usage is TRBV20-1 and J usage is TRBJ1-1; D is unresolved. Looked up from germline, CDR1 is DFQATT and CDR2 is SNEGSKA (reference sequence). Deletions cut 3 bases from V and 5 bases from J, with 7 bases between. The CDR3 sequence is 11 residues long. The DNA for the CDR3 is TGCAGTGCTAGTGGGCGGACTGAAGCTTTCTTT. This codes for CSASGRTEAFF.

This clone was detected once. The chain combines TRBV19 with TRBJ2-7; D possibly corresponds to TRBD2 (6 bases). V gave up 3 bases and J gave up 6 bases, with 15 bases separating them. From germline, CDR1 is LNHDA and CDR2 SQIVND (reference sequence). The length of the CDR3 is 14 residues. The CDR3 sequence is CASSISFWDSEQYF. CDR3 nucleotides: TGTGCCAGTAGTATCTCGTTTTGGGACTCCGAGCAGTACTTC.

The rearrangement joins TRBV28 to TRBJ1-2; D may be TRBD1 (6 bases). This CDR3 has 13 residues. The germline CDR1 and CDR2 sequences are MDHEN and SYDVKM. Trimming stripped 6 bases from V and 8 bases from J, with 16 bases between. The CDR3 DNA sequence: TGTGCCAGCAGGCCACAGGGAATCGGCGGCTACACCTTC. It codes for CASRPQGIGGYTF.

In regard to this clone: The sample has other DNA sequences that encode this CDR3 too. This chain joins TRBV7-9 and TRBJ2-1; D is uncertain. V was cut by 7 bases and J by 5 bases, with 6 bases left in between. The CDR3 sequence is 11 residues long. Looked up from germline, CDR1 is SEHNR and CDR2 is FQNEAQ (reference sequence). CDR3: CASTQDNEQFF. DNA for the CDR3: TGTGCCAGCACCCAAGACAATGAGCAGTTCTTC.